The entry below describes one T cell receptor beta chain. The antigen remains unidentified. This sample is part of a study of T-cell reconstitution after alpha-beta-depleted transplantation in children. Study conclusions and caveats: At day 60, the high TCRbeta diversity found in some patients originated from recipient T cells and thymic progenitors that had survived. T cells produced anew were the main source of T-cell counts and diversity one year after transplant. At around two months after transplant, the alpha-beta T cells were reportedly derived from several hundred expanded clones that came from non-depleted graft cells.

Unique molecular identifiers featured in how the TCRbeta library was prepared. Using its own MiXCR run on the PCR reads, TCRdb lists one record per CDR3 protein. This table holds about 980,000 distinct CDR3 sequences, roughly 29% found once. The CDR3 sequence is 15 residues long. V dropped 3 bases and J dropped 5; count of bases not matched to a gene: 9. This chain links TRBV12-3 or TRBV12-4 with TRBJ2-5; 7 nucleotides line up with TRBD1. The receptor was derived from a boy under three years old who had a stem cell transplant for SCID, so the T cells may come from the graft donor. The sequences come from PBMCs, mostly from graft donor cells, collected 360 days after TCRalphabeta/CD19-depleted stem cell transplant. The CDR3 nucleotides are TGTGCCAGCAGTTTCGGACAGGCCGAGGTGGAGACCCAGTACTTC. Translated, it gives CASSFGQAEVETQYF.